The present T cell receptor beta chain was sequenced within a study of spatial heterogeneity in lung cancer. Study overall: Tumor-region TCR transcript counts correlated strongly with a T cell module score from matched bulk RNA-seq.

Noted time point: sample taken at primary tumor resection. Tumor, nontumor lung or frozen PBMC supplied whole RNA that was sequenced unsorted. Study-wide results and caveats: For expanded intratumoral alpha and beta TCRs, counts tracked tumor mutation counts.

The CDR3 loop spans 12 amino acids. The germline V and J ends were trimmed by 5 bases and 6 bases, with 10 bases remaining between them. Per germline, CDR1 SEHNR and CDR2 FQNEAQ (reference sequence). A distinct unique molecular identifier was carried by each TCR cDNA molecule. TCRdb independently ran MiXCR on the 5' RACE reads; one entry per CDR3 protein. The sample records 8,300 or so distinct CDR3 sequences, approximately 8.3% being singletons. Points on this clonotype: Its antigen is still unknown.

The V gene is TRBV7-9, the J gene TRBJ1-1, with a weak D call TRBD1 (5 bases). The clonotype was recovered from a male donor with early-stage non-small cell lung cancer. Sequencing used lung tumor tissue, obtained at surgery. The CDR3, as DNA: TGTGCCAGCAGCACTCCGGGGGCTGAAGCTTTCTTT. It yields the protein CASSTPGAEAFF.